This entry lists 31 T cell receptor beta chains sequenced from one sample in a study of human T cells and chemical hapten exposure. Time point: patch test 2, 6 weeks after DPC sensitization. Treatment: therapeutic diphenylcyclopropenone sensitization with weekly scalp DPC. TCRdb processed the RACE reads anew with MiXCR; each CDR3 protein has one entry. The sample contains 69,000 or so distinct CDR3 sequences, about 9.4% of which appear only once. The sample in question was whole blood, obtained in connection with sensitization to the hapten diphenylcyclopropenone (DPC). The source is a woman between 50 and 59 years old with alopecia areata. Some clones in this sample may be carry-over from other donors' samples.

The genes are TRBV6-2 or TRBV6-3 and TRBJ2-7; possible D gene TRBD1, 6 bases. Germline V CDR1 and CDR2: MNHEY, SVGEGT. V was clipped by 6 bases and J by 4 bases, with 13 bases between them. This CDR3 has 13 amino acids. The CDR3 reads CASSLGALYEQYF. The CDR3 DNA follows: TGTGCCAGCAGCTTGGGGGCTTTATACGAGCAGTACTTC.

The rearrangement links TRBV11-2 to TRBJ2-7; D is perhaps TRBD2 (6 bases). The germline gives CDR1 SGHAT, CDR2 FQNNGV. This CDR3 is 15 amino acids long. V was clipped by 1 base and J by 2 bases, with 12 bases between them. CDR3 loop: CASSLVGGIAYEQYF. The CDR3 nucleotides read TGTGCCAGCAGCTTAGTCGGGGGAATTGCCTACGAGCAGTACTTC.

This clonotype showed up many times. The chain uses TRBV6-5 and TRBJ1-5; 8 bases match TRBD1. Germline assignment: CDR1 MNHEY and CDR2 SVGAGI. This CDR3 has 15 amino acids. The V and J ends lost 6 bases and 6 bases, in that order; junction bases with no gene match: 10. The CDR3 protein is CASRPGTGGIQPQHF. DNA of the CDR3: TGTGCCAGCAGACCAGGGACAGGAGGAATTCAGCCCCAGCATTTT.

The genes are TRBV29-1 and TRBJ2-3; D gene ambiguous. From germline, CDR1 is SQVTM and CDR2 ANQGSEA. V dropped 2 bases and J dropped 2 bases, with 11 bases sitting between them. The CDR3 has 14 residues. Written as DNA, the CDR3 is TGCAGCGTTGAAACGGCGAGTAACACAGATACGCAGTATTTT. This encodes CSVETASNTDTQYF.

In its sample, this clonotype was seen a few times. CDR3 sequence: CATSDGGQANTGELFF. CDR3 bases: TGTGCCACCAGTGATGGGGGACAGGCGAACACCGGGGAGCTGTTTTTT. The rearrangement joins TRBV24-1 to TRBJ2-2, with TRBD1 matching over 8 bases. Losses at the gene ends were 3 bases for V and 0 bases for J; bases not matched to a gene: 2. Germline-derived CDR1 and CDR2 are KGHDR and SFDVKD. This CDR3 spans 16 amino acids.

This clonotype was detected a few times. V usage is TRBV3-1 and J usage is TRBJ2-7, with unresolved D. V lost 0 bases to trimming and J lost 4 bases, with 13 bases between them. The CDR3 is 15 residues long. Germline assignment: CDR1 LGHDT and CDR2 YNNKEL (reference sequence). As DNA, the CDR3 is TGTGCCAGCAGCCAAGAATCGCCAGCCTGGTACGAGCAGTACTTC. Translating gives CASSQESPAWYEQYF.

The rearrangement joins TRBV3-1 to TRBJ2-1; no reliable D call. Germline CDR1 LGHDT, CDR2 YNNKEL (reference sequence). This CDR3 is built from 12 residues. The germline V and J ends were trimmed by 5 bases and 9 bases, with 11 bases remaining between them. The CDR3, as DNA: TGTGCCAGCAGCGTAGAAATCTCTGAGCAGTTCTTC. Translating it yields CASSVEISEQFF.

On this clonotype: A read error may be the cause here, since a much bigger clone is one base away. The gene calls are TRBV20-1 and TRBJ1-5, with D perhaps TRBD1 (6 bases). This CDR3 contains 15 residues. CDR1 and CDR2 (germline): DFQATT, SNEGSKA (reference sequence). The CDR3 DNA sequence: TGCAGAGCTAGAGATCGCAGGGGAATCAATCAGCCCCAGCATTTT. As protein: CRARDRRGINQPQHF.

There are many counts of this clonotype. The gene calls are TRBV7-9 and TRBJ2-5, with unresolved D. Per germline, CDR1 SEHNR and CDR2 FQNEAQ (reference sequence). CDR3 length equals 12 residues. The V end was cut by 7 bases, the J end by 4 bases, with 10 bases between. CDR3 nucleotides: TGTGCCAGCATTAGATTAAGAGAGACCCAGTACTTC. This encodes CASIRLRETQYF. The complete variable domain, with remaining parts taken from reference TRBV7-9 and TRBJ2-5, reads DTGVSQNPRHKITKRGQNVTFRCDPISEHNRLYWYRQTLGQGPEFLTYFQNEAQLEKSRLLSDRFSAERPKGSFSTLEIQRTEQGDSAMYLCASIRLRETQYFGPGTRLLVL.

This clonotype showed up just a few times. The rearrangement uses TRBV4-2 and TRBJ2-3, with 14 bases that match TRBD2. Germline V lookup: CDR1 LGHNA, CDR2 YNFKEQ. The CDR3 has 20 amino acids. J was trimmed by 5 bases and V by 0 bases; bases with no gene match: 13. The CDR3 loop reads CASSQDYSKGLAGVIDTQYF. The CDR3 nucleotides are TGTGCCAGCAGCCAAGATTACTCGAAGGGACTAGCGGGAGTAATAGATACGCAGTATTTT.

The sample holds many counts of this clonotype. V usage is TRBV4-1 and J usage is TRBJ2-1; 9 nucleotides align to TRBD2. The germline V gene has CDR1 MGHRA and CDR2 YSYEKL. The CDR3 covers 19 residues. V lost 0 bases, J lost 4 bases, and 13 bases stayed unmatched. CDR3 in amino acids: CASSQDLRLADGGYNEQFF. The CDR3 region has the DNA TGCGCCAGCAGCCAAGATCTACGACTAGCGGACGGAGGGTACAATGAGCAGTTCTTC.

In this sample, this clonotype turned up a few times. The chain uses TRBV20-1 and TRBJ2-7; a possible D gene is TRBD1 (6 bases). Germline-derived CDR1 and CDR2 are DFQATT and SNEGSKA (reference sequence). V lost 4 bases and J lost 2, with 9 bases in between. The CDR3 has 12 amino acids. CDR3 coding DNA: TGCAGTGCTAAGACAGGCCCCTACGAGCAGTACTTC. It specifies CSAKTGPYEQYF.

Only a few counts were recorded for this clonotype. The rearrangement uses TRBV11-2 and TRBJ2-2; D not resolved. Trimming removed 3 bases from V and 4 bases from J, with 18 bases in between. The CDR3 runs to 17 residues. The germline V gene encodes CDR1 SGHAT and CDR2 FQNNGV. In nucleotides, the CDR3 is TGTGCCAGCAGCTTTCGGATAAGCGATCGGGCCACCGGGGAGCTGTTTTTT. Its protein product is CASSFRISDRATGELFF.

This clonotype occurred many times. The chain recombines TRBV19 with TRBJ2-3, with TRBD1 matching over 9 bases. The trim removed 9 bases at V and 1 base at J, leaving 5 bases unmatched. The germline V gene encodes CDR1 LNHDA and CDR2 SQIVND (reference sequence). The CDR3 extends over 14 amino acids. In DNA, the CDR3 is TGTGCCAGCAAACAGGGGGCTGGCACAGATACGCAGTATTTT. It specifies CASKQGAGTDTQYF.

The sample holds a few counts of this clonotype. The rearrangement uses TRBV6-1 and TRBJ2-3; TRBD2 aligns across 13 bases. The CDR3 spans 21 residues. The germline CDR1 and CDR2 sequences are MNHNS and SASEGT. V was pared by 6 bases and J by 0 bases, with 18 bases of the junction left unmatched. This CDR3 reads CASRSENHPTSGRVSTDTQYF. Written as DNA, the CDR3 is TGTGCCAGCAGATCAGAGAACCATCCAACTAGCGGGAGGGTGAGCACAGATACGCAGTATTTT.

Regarding this clonotype: One end of the junction is discordant with germline, which a read error may explain. This chain joins TRBV7-7 and TRBJ2-3, with 10 bases identical to TRBD2. CDR3 length: 17 residues. Germline CDR1 and CDR2: SSHAT and FNYEAQ (reference sequence). CDR3 sequence (DNA): TGTGCTAGCAGCCCAAACCTCCTAGCGGGAGAAGCAGATACGCAGTATTTT. This sequence encodes CASSPNLLAGEADTQYF. The full variable domain, rest sourced from reference TRBV7-7 and TRBJ2-3, is GAGVSQSPRYKVTKRGQDVTLRCDPISSHATLYWYQQALGQGPEFLTYFNYEAQPDKSGLPSDRFSAERPEGSISTLTIQRTEQRDSAMYRCASSPNLLAGEADTQYFGPGTRLTVL.

As for this clonotype: This sequence may be a read error, since a much larger clone differs from it by one base. The chain employs TRBV7-2 and TRBJ2-3; 11 bases fit TRBD2. This CDR3 is built from 15 residues. V shed 8 bases, J shed 4 bases, and the junction held 8 bases outside the gene matches. In germline, CDR1 is SGHTA, CDR2 FQGNSA. CDR3 DNA sequence: TGTGCCAGCGGCCCGATAGCGGGAGGGGCAGATACGCAGTATTTT. It yields the protein CASGPIAGGADTQYF. The variable domain in full, completed from reference TRBV7-2 and TRBJ2-3, reads GAGVSQSPSNKVTEKGKDVELRCDPISGHTALYWYRQSLGQGLEFLIYFQGNSAPDKSGLPSDRFSAERTGGSVSTLTIQRTQQEDSAVYLCASGPIAGGADTQYFGPGTRLTVL.

This clonotype came up many times. The chain employs TRBV9 and TRBJ2-3; 7 positions match TRBD2. This CDR3 comprises 14 residues. Germline CDR1 reads SGDLS; CDR2 reads YYNGEE. V gave up 3 bases and J gave up 4 bases; unmatched junction bases: 5. The CDR3 is CASSAGLGSDTQYF. For the CDR3, the DNA is TGTGCCAGCAGCGCTGGACTAGGTTCAGATACGCAGTATTTT.

The gene calls are TRBV12-3 or TRBV12-4 and TRBJ1-1; TRBD1 agrees at 11 bases. The trim removed 1 base at V and 3 bases at J, leaving 4 bases unmatched. The CDR3 totals 16 residues. The CDR3 region has the DNA TGTGCCAGCAGTTTAGGGACAGGGGGCGCGGACACTGAAGCTTTCTTT. This encodes CASSLGTGGADTEAFF.

This chain uses TRBV29-1 with TRBJ1-1; D unclear. This CDR3 has 12 amino acids. Trimming took off 4 bases at V and 2 bases at J, with 8 bases between the two ends. The germline CDR1 and CDR2 sequences are SQVTM and ANQGSEA. The CDR3 spells CSVVGRNTEAFF. CDR3 nucleotide sequence: TGCAGCGTTGTAGGCAGAAACACTGAAGCTTTCTTT.

This clonotype appeared many times. This sequence joins TRBV7-6 and TRBJ2-2; no clear D. The V gene's germline CDR1 is SGHVS and CDR2 FNYEAQ. The CDR3 is 13 residues long. V lost 5 bases to trimming and J lost 5 bases, with 9 bases between them. The CDR3, as DNA: TGTGCCAGCAGCAACGGAGCGACCGGGGAGCTGTTTTTT. Protein product: CASSNGATGELFF.

This clonotype was recorded many times. The gene calls are TRBV7-3 and TRBJ2-2, with D possibly matching TRBD1 (6 bases). V lost 4 bases, J lost 0 bases, and 9 bases lay in between. The germline CDR1 and CDR2 sequences are SGHTA and FQGTGA. This CDR3 region has 15 residues. The CDR3 is CASSSGQSNTGELFF. As DNA, the CDR3 is TGTGCCAGCAGCTCAGGACAGTCGAACACCGGGGAGCTGTTTTTT.

This clonotype showed up just a few times. The chain combines TRBV19 with TRBJ1-6, with D hard to call. Germline CDR1 and CDR2: LNHDA and SQIVND (reference sequence). The CDR3 totals 14 residues. V was pared by 7 bases and J by 7 bases, with 14 bases between. CDR3 bases: TGTGCCAGTACCGATCGGGTAATGAATTCACCCCTCCACTTT. Protein sequence: CASTDRVMNSPLHF. Full variable domain (remainder filled in from reference TRBV19 and TRBJ1-6): DGGITQSPKYLFRKEGQNVTLSCEQNLNHDAMYWYRQDPGQGLRLIYYSQIVNDFQKGDIAEGYSVSREKKESFPLTVTSAQKNPTAFYLCASTDRVMNSPLHFGNGTRLTVT.

This rearrangement joins TRBV11-2 to TRBJ2-5, with 7 bases fitting TRBD2. The germline CDR1 and CDR2 sequences are SGHAT and FQNNGV. The CDR3 has 14 amino acids. J lost 11 bases, V lost 4 bases, and 13 bases had no gene match. The CDR3 here is CASSYRTRQGTQYF. CDR3 DNA sequence: TGTGCCAGCAGCTATCGGACTAGACAAGGGACTCAGTACTTC. The full variable domain, with the rest looked up from reference TRBV11-2 and TRBJ2-5, is EAGVAQSPRYKIIEKRQSVAFWCNPISGHATLYWYQQILGQGPKLLIQFQNNGVVDDSQLPKDRFSAERLKGVDSTLKIQPAKLEDSAVYLCASSYRTRQGTQYFGPGTRLLVL.

This clonotype was picked up a small number of times. This chain links TRBV29-1 with TRBJ1-1; D remains unclear. V dropped 4 bases and J dropped 3 bases, with 9 bases sitting between them. The V gene's germline CDR1 is SQVTM and CDR2 ANQGSEA. The CDR3 runs 12 residues. The CDR3 DNA follows: TGCAGCGTTGTCCCAGGTTACACTGAAGCTTTCTTT. Its protein product is CSVVPGYTEAFF.

There are a few counts of this clonotype. The CDR3 bases are TGTGCCAGCAGCTTAGCGATTAGCGGGGGCTCCTACGAGCAGTACTTC. Amino acids: CASSLAISGGSYEQYF. This chain joins TRBV7-9 and TRBJ2-7; 9 nucleotides agree with TRBD2. This CDR3 is built from 16 residues. In germline, CDR1 is SEHNR, CDR2 FQNEAQ (reference sequence). Trimming cost V 0 bases and J 0 bases; bases outside gene matches: 3.

This clonotype occurred many times. This sequence joins TRBV29-1 and TRBJ2-5; D gene uncertain. CDR1 and CDR2 from the germline V gene are SQVTM and ANQGSEA. The ends were cut back, 7 bases at V and 1 base at J, with 10 bases in the middle. This CDR3 is built from 12 residues. CDR3 sequence: CSATAVQETQYF. DNA for the CDR3: TGCAGCGCTACCGCGGTCCAAGAGACCCAGTACTTC.

The chain has TRBV18 and TRBJ1-5; no definite D call. CDR3 length: 13 amino acids. CDR1 is KGHSH and CDR2 is LQKENI in the germline V gene. The germline V and J ends were trimmed by 7 bases and 7 bases, with 14 bases remaining between them. CDR3 amino acids: CASCQEMGQPQHF. CDR3 nucleotide sequence: TGTGCCAGCTGTCAGGAGATGGGACAGCCCCAGCATTTT.

In its sample, this clonotype was seen many times. The genes are TRBV30 and TRBJ2-1; 8 bases line up with TRBD2. The ends lost 4 bases at V and 6 bases at J; junction bases unmatched: 11. Looked up from germline, CDR1 is GTSNPN and CDR2 is SVGIG (reference sequence). The CDR3 loop spans 15 amino acids. The CDR3: CAWNRGLAESNEQFF. The DNA for the CDR3 is TGTGCCTGGAACCGAGGACTAGCCGAGTCCAATGAGCAGTTCTTC. Full variable domain (outside the CDR3, taken from reference TRBV30 and TRBJ2-1): SQTIHQWPATLVQPVGSPLSLECTVEGTSNPNLYWYRQAAGRGLQLLFYSVGIGQISSEVPQNLSASRPQDRQFILSSKKLLLSDSGFYLCAWNRGLAESNEQFFGPGTRLTVL.

This clonotype was recorded a few times. This rearrangement joins TRBV27 to TRBJ2-5; D unresolved. Trimming left V 6 bases short and J 1 base short, with 15 bases between. The CDR3 loop spans 15 amino acids. The V gene's germline CDR1 is MNHEY and CDR2 SMNVEV (reference sequence). Here the CDR3 DNA reads TGTGCCAGCAGCCCGGGTGTGGTCGGCCAAGAGACCCAGTACTTC. The encoded protein is CASSPGVVGQETQYF.

The rearrangement joins TRBV20-1 to TRBJ1-1, with unresolved D. Trimming removed 3 bases at V and 7 bases at J, with 6 bases between. The CDR3 consists of 10 residues. CDR1 is DFQATT and CDR2 is SNEGSKA in the germline V gene (reference sequence). The CDR3 DNA reads TGCAGTGCTAGTTCCATTGAAGCTTTCTTT. Translating gives CSASSIEAFF.